These 28 T cell receptor beta chains were sequenced from one sample in a study of long-term antiretroviral therapy in people with HIV. Survey-level immunoSEQ v3.0 assays were run. Sequencing was performed with immunoSEQ multiplex PCR; in TCRdb, only in-frame clones are kept and a portion is missing. The sample has about 24,000 clones; 81% are singletons. This specimen was unsorted PBMCs, taken at the start of antiretroviral therapy, before treatment. These receptors originate from a woman aged 18-30 years with HIV.

V and J are TRBV6-5 and TRBJ2-7, with a possible D match to TRBD1 (6 bases). Germline V gene lookup returns CDR1 MNHEY and CDR2 SVGAGI. Trimming removed 4 bases at V and 0 bases at J, with 10 bases between. This CDR3 is 14 amino acids long. The CDR3 bases are TGTGCCAGCAGTTTGGACAGCATCTCCTACGAGCAGTACTTC. Encoded protein: CASSLDSISYEQYF.

This chain connects TRBV27 to TRBJ1-5; D ambiguous. The CDR3 contains 13 residues. V was shortened by 3 bases and J by 3 bases, with 6 bases between the two germline ends. Germline CDR1 reads MNHEY; CDR2 reads SMNVEV (reference sequence). CDR3 sequence (DNA): TGTGCCAGCAGTTTCACGCACAATCAGCCCCAGCATTTT. Encoded protein: CASSFTHNQPQHF.

CDR3 coding DNA: TGTGCCAGCAGCTCGGGACTAGCGGGGGCCTACAATGAGCAGTTCTTC. Protein sequence: CASSSGLAGAYNEQFF. The chain is built from TRBV9 and TRBJ2-1, with 14 bases aligning to TRBD2. Germline V gene data show CDR1 as SGDLS and CDR2 as YYNGEE. The V gene end was trimmed by 4 bases and the J gene end by 2 bases; junction bases not matched to a gene: 2. CDR3 size: 16 residues.

The chain carries TRBV18 and TRBJ2-1; TRBD2 matches 9 bases. The CDR3 spans 19 residues. V trimming: 2 bases; J trimming: 0 bases; junction bases outside the gene matches: 11. The germline CDR1 and CDR2 sequences are KGHSH and LQKENI. CDR3 region: CASSPVLAGTGSSYNEQFF. The CDR3 DNA is TGTGCCAGCTCACCAGTACTAGCGGGCACCGGGAGCTCCTACAATGAGCAGTTCTTC.

The rearrangement uses TRBV30 and TRBJ1-2; perhaps TRBD1 as D (5 bases). V lost 0 bases and J 2 bases, leaving 13 bases between the germline ends. The CDR3 runs 15 residues. Germline V gives CDR1 GTSNPN, CDR2 SVGIG (reference sequence). This CDR3 is CAWSVRHAGNYGYTF. In nucleotides, the CDR3 is TGTGCCTGGAGTGTCCGCCACGCAGGGAACTATGGCTACACCTTC.

This clone is medium-sized by share. The rearrangement joins TRBV7-6 to TRBJ2-1; 8 bases match TRBD2. The CDR3 consists of 19 residues. Germline loops: CDR1 SGHVS, CDR2 FNYEAQ. After removal of 3 bases from V and 0 bases from J, the junction contained 13 bases not matched to a gene. The CDR3 DNA follows: TGTGCCAGCAGCTTTCCGGGACTAGGTTCTATGAACTCCTACAATGAGCAGTTCTTC. This codes for CASSFPGLGSMNSYNEQFF.

The V gene is TRBV29-1, the J gene TRBJ1-1; 9 bases are shared with TRBD1. The trim removed 6 bases at V and 3 bases at J, leaving 8 bases unmatched. Germline loops: CDR1 SQVTM, CDR2 ANQGSEA. CDR3 length: 14 residues. The CDR3 loop is CSVGTGLGYTEAFF. CDR3 bases: TGCAGCGTAGGGACAGGGTTAGGGTACACTGAAGCTTTCTTT.

The V call is TRBV21-1, the J call TRBJ2-7; the D segment call TRBD2 is taken from the table without a DNA check. TRBV21-1 is a documented pseudogene. The CDR3 contains 14 residues. DNA of the CDR3: TGTGCCAGCAGCAAAGGTTGTTTAATCGACGAGCAGTACTTC. It translates to CASSKGCLIDEQYF.

V is TRBV9 and J is TRBJ2-2; D unresolved. The germline V gene encodes CDR1 SGDLS and CDR2 YYNGEE. V lost 0 bases and J 5 bases, leaving 14 bases between the germline ends. The CDR3 is 16 residues long. As DNA, the CDR3 is TGTGCCAGCAGCGTAGAGTCTAGGGCAGCTACCGGGGAGCTGTTTTTT. Protein sequence: CASSVESRAATGELFF.

In its sample, this clone ranks as medium-sized. The chain is built from TRBV7-9 and TRBJ1-2; perhaps TRBD1 as D (6 bases). V lost 5 bases to trimming and J lost 5 bases, with 21 bases between them. This CDR3 comprises 16 residues. Germline V gene lookup returns CDR1 SEHNR and CDR2 FQNEAQ (reference sequence). The CDR3 spells CASSQQGGVIEYGYTF. CDR3 nucleotide sequence: TGTGCCAGCAGCCAACAGGGAGGGGTAATAGAGTATGGCTACACCTTC.

The chain uses TRBV6-1 and TRBJ1-5; possibly TRBD1 for D (5 bases). The V and J ends lost 5 bases and 4 bases respectively, with 15 bases between them. Germline V lookup: CDR1 MNHNS, CDR2 SASEGT. The CDR3 sequence is 15 residues long. The CDR3 DNA follows: TGTGCCAGCAGTTGGGGAGCTGGGGGAAATCAGCCCCAGCATTTT. It translates to CASSWGAGGNQPQHF.

V is TRBV7-2 and J is TRBJ2-3; D is ambiguous. CDR1 and CDR2 from the germline V gene are SGHTA and FQGNSA. The CDR3 has 15 residues. The V end lost 5 bases, the J end lost 2 bases, and 14 bases lay between the germline ends. The CDR3, as DNA: TGTGCCAGCAGCGAACGCGGTGGAGACACAGATACGCAGTATTTT. Protein sequence: CASSERGGDTDTQYF.

Turning to this clone: An end of the junction differs from the germline gene, which may be a read error. V is TRBV5-4 and J is TRBJ2-7; the D gene is possibly TRBD1 (5 bases). From germline, CDR1 is SGHNT and CDR2 YYREEE (reference sequence). The CDR3 totals 14 residues. The CDR3 bases are TGCGCCAGCAGCCAAGGGGCACAAACCTACGAGCAGTACTTC. Protein sequence: CASSQGAQTYEQYF.

The chain employs TRBV28 and TRBJ1-3; no reliable D call. V gave up 2 bases and J gave up 4 bases, with 6 bases separating them. This CDR3 has 13 amino acids. Germline V gives CDR1 MDHEN, CDR2 SYDVKM. The CDR3 coding sequence is TGTGCCAGCAGTTTAAGGGCAGGAAACACCATATATTTT. It specifies CASSLRAGNTIYF.

This chain links TRBV7-2 with TRBJ2-1, with 7 positions matching TRBD2. V shed 1 base and J 10 bases; nucleotides not matched to a gene: 10. CDR3 length equals 15 residues. Germline-derived CDR1 and CDR2 are SGHTA and FQGNSA. This CDR3 reads CASSLEGLRTMEQFF. In DNA, the CDR3 is TGTGCCAGCAGCTTAGAGGGACTACGGACAATGGAGCAGTTCTTC. Full variable domain (missing parts from reference TRBV7-2 and TRBJ2-1): GAGVSQSPSNKVTEKGKDVELRCDPISGHTALYWYRQSLGQGLEFLIYFQGNSAPDKSGLPSDRFSAERTGGSVSTLTIQRTQQEDSAVYLCASSLEGLRTMEQFFGPGTRLTVL.

CDR3 in DNA: TGTGCCAGCAGCCCATTGAAAAATGAGCAGTTCTTC. It specifies CASSPLKNEQFF. The chain employs TRBV11-1 and TRBJ2-1; D gene uncertain. This CDR3 region has 12 residues. CDR1 and CDR2 (germline): SGHAT, FQDESV (reference sequence). The V gene lost 5 bases and the J gene lost 7 bases, with 9 bases spanning the gap.

The gene calls are TRBV7-2 and TRBJ2-1; D call uncertain. In germline, CDR1 is SGHTA, CDR2 FQGNSA. This CDR3 comprises 14 residues. Deletions cut 2 bases from V and 5 bases from J, with 10 bases between. The CDR3 reads CASSLSWLDNEQFF. The CDR3 coding sequence is TGTGCCAGCAGCTTATCTTGGCTAGACAATGAGCAGTTCTTC.

This clone was counted a few times. The chain combines TRBV2 with TRBJ2-1, with 8 bases that match TRBD1. V dropped 6 bases and J dropped 4; count of bases not matched to a gene: 8. This CDR3 region has 15 residues. CDR1 is SNHLY, CDR2 FYNNEI, per germline. The CDR3 sequence: CASRAATGGYNEQFF. DNA of the CDR3: TGTGCCAGCAGGGCGGCAACAGGGGGTTACAATGAGCAGTTCTTC.

This chain joins TRBV5-4 and TRBJ2-1; 11 bases fit TRBD2. V shed 0 bases, J shed 4 bases, and the junction held 6 bases outside the gene matches. The CDR3 has 17 residues. Germline values: CDR1 SGHNT, CDR2 YYREEE (reference sequence). CDR3 DNA: TGTGCCAGCAGCTTGGCCTCGGGACTAGCGGTTTACAATGAGCAGTTCTTC. It yields the protein CASSLASGLAVYNEQFF.

This sequence joins TRBV7-6 and TRBJ2-5; TRBD2 matches 10 bases. The CDR3 extends over 15 amino acids. Germline V gene data show CDR1 as SGHVS and CDR2 as FNYEAQ. The J segment lost 4 bases and the V segment lost 1 base, leaving 3 bases of the junction unmatched. The CDR3 is CASSLELAGPETQYF. The DNA of the CDR3 is TGTGCCAGCAGCTTAGAACTAGCGGGACCAGAGACCCAGTACTTC.

V usage is TRBV18 and J usage is TRBJ1-4, with D uncertain. Trimming removed 2 bases at V and 4 bases at J, with 11 bases between. The CDR3 consists of 15 residues. Germline CDR1 KGHSH, CDR2 LQKENI. CDR3 DNA sequence: TGTGCCAGCTCACCAAATGACGGAGGTAATGAAAAACTGTTTTTT. Translated, it gives CASSPNDGGNEKLFF.

This clone was seen a handful of times. The chain combines TRBV9 with TRBJ1-1, with D uncertain. CDR1 SGDLS and CDR2 YYNGEE come from the germline V gene. CDR3 length: 14 residues. With 0 bases removed from V and 1 base from J, the gap between germline ends came to 7 bases. In DNA, the CDR3 is TGTGCCAGCAGCGTAGAACATCAGAACACTGAAGCTTTCTTT. Translated, it gives CASSVEHQNTEAFF.

This chain uses TRBV4-2 with TRBJ2-5; 7 nucleotides match TRBD2. Per the germline V gene, CDR1 is LGHNA and CDR2 is YNFKEQ. The CDR3 contains 15 residues. With 0 bases clipped from V and 9 bases from J, the junction kept 10 bases outside the gene matches. The CDR3 nucleotides read TGTGCCAGCAGCCAAGATCAAGCGGGACCGGTGGCCCAGTACTTC. Translation: CASSQDQAGPVAQYF.

The chain couples TRBV28 to TRBJ2-7, with 9 bases aligning to TRBD1. The V gene's germline CDR1 is MDHEN and CDR2 SYDVKM. Losses at the gene ends were 6 bases for V and 3 bases for J; bases not matched to a gene: 9. The CDR3 has 15 amino acids. CDR3 region: CASRARDRALYEQYF. The CDR3 DNA reads TGTGCCAGCAGGGCGAGGGACAGGGCTCTCTACGAGCAGTACTTC.

The V gene is TRBV11-2, the J gene TRBJ1-1; no clear D gene. The CDR3 is 14 residues long. V was pared by 7 bases and J by 0 bases, with 12 bases between. CDR1 and CDR2 from the germline V gene are SGHAT and FQNNGV. The CDR3 bases are TGTGCCAGCACCCTGGCGGGGATGAACACTGAAGCTTTCTTT. Translated: CASTLAGMNTEAFF.

The chain uses TRBV6-5 and TRBJ1-2, with 8 bases identical to TRBD1. The CDR3 runs 14 residues. After removal of 2 bases from V and 3 bases from J, the junction contained 2 bases not matched to a gene. CDR1 and CDR2 (germline): MNHEY, SVGAGI. The CDR3 sequence: CASSYLDRDYGYTF. DNA of the CDR3: TGTGCCAGCAGTTACCTGGACAGGGACTATGGCTACACCTTC.

The chain couples TRBV4-2 to TRBJ2-3; 13 bases are shared with TRBD2. V shed 1 base, J shed 3 bases, and the junction held 7 bases outside the gene matches. There are 18 residues in the CDR3. Germline V lookup: CDR1 LGHNA, CDR2 YNFKEQ. In DNA, the CDR3 is TGTGCCAGCAGCCAAGGCACTAGCGGGGGGGCAGTAACAGATACGCAGTATTTT. It encodes CASSQGTSGGAVTDTQYF.

V and J are TRBV6-1 and TRBJ2-3, with TRBD2 identical over 7 bases. The ends lost 3 bases at V and 1 base at J; junction bases unmatched: 4. The CDR3 runs to 15 residues. Germline-derived CDR1 and CDR2 are MNHNS and SASEGT. CDR3 sequence (DNA): TGTGCCAGCAGTGATCGACGGGGGGGCACAGATACGCAGTATTTT. Protein: CASSDRRGGTDTQYF.